These 3 T cell receptor beta chains share one sample of origin, sequenced in a study of cytomegalovirus exposure and HLA in healthy donors. It was with 60 Vbeta and 13 Jbeta primers that the PCR ran. This table comes from immunoSEQ multiplex PCR, and its TCRdb copy is limited to in-frame clones, with some not included. The table includes roughly 67,000 clones, approximately 80% detected once. Sequencing was carried out using PBMCs. These receptor sequences come from a woman aged 25 to 45 in good health and CMV-seronegative.

This rearrangement joins TRBV7-9 to TRBJ1-1; D is possibly TRBD1 (5 bases). CDR1 is SEHNR and CDR2 is FQNEAQ in the germline V gene (reference sequence). The V gene lost 0 bases and the J gene lost 2 bases, with 13 bases spanning the gap. The CDR3 spans 16 residues. DNA of the CDR3: TGTGCCAGCAGCTTAGCTTTCACAGGCATAAACACTGAAGCTTTCTTT. Translating gives CASSLAFTGINTEAFF.

About this clone itself: Different DNA sequences within this sample yield the same CDR3. The chain joins TRBV18 to TRBJ1-4, with a possible D match to TRBD1 (5 bases). V shed 5 bases and J shed 0 bases, with 13 bases lying between them. The CDR3 length is 16 residues. Germline values: CDR1 KGHSH, CDR2 LQKENI. This chain's CDR3 is CASSDSPTATNEKLFF. The CDR3 coding sequence is TGTGCCAGCTCAGATAGCCCGACAGCAACTAATGAAAAACTGTTTTTT. Full variable domain (outside the CDR3, taken from reference TRBV18 and TRBJ1-4): NAGVMQNPRHLVRRRGQEARLRCSPMKGHSHVYWYRQLPEEGLKFMVYLQKENIIDESGMPKERFSAEFPKEGPSILRIQQVVRGDSAAYFCASSDSPTATNEKLFFGSGTQLSVL.

This chain links TRBV7-9 with TRBJ1-5; D not certain. Germline values: CDR1 SEHNR, CDR2 FQNEAQ (reference sequence). Trimming left V 4 bases short and J 2 bases short, with 12 bases between. The CDR3 sequence is 15 residues long. This CDR3 reads CASSSTVGGNQPQHF. In nucleotides, the CDR3 is TGTGCCAGCAGCTCGACCGTAGGAGGCAATCAGCCCCAGCATTTT. Full variable domain (outside the CDR3, taken from reference TRBV7-9 and TRBJ1-5): DTGVSQNPRHKITKRGQNVTFRCDPISEHNRLYWYRQTLGQGPEFLTYFQNEAQLEKSRLLSDRFSAERPKGSFSTLEIQRTEQGDSAMYLCASSSTVGGNQPQHFGDGTRLSIL.